This TCR beta chain was recovered during a study of T cell responses to AZD1222 COVID-19 vaccine. Looking at the study overall: Whether given at about 4 or about 12 weeks, second doses were pooled. Study outcomes and limitations: Repertoire sampling occurred only after the peak T cell response. Most donors were white British, females outnumbered males, and clonal diversity was possibly underestimated. Dominant CD4 TCR responses targeted spike regions 160-218 and 743-854.

On this clone: Antigen unknown.

Here immunoSEQ multiplex PCR was the method, and the copy in TCRdb shows in-frame clones only, minus some. The table includes 150,000 to 200,000 clones, more than 70% detected once. CDR3 size: 15 residues. Germline assignment: CDR1 MNHEY and CDR2 SVGAGI. Trimming shortened V by 10 bases and J by 7 bases, and 25 bases separated the two germline ends. V gene TRBV6-5 combines with J gene TRBJ1-2; no reliable D call. Sequenced material: peripheral blood, taken on day 0 of AZD1222 vaccination. The sequence derives from an adult in good health. DNA of the CDR3: TGTGCCACCTTCACTCCGCTATCCCTCTTTTTTGGCTACACCTTC. Translation gives CATFTPLSLFFGYTF.